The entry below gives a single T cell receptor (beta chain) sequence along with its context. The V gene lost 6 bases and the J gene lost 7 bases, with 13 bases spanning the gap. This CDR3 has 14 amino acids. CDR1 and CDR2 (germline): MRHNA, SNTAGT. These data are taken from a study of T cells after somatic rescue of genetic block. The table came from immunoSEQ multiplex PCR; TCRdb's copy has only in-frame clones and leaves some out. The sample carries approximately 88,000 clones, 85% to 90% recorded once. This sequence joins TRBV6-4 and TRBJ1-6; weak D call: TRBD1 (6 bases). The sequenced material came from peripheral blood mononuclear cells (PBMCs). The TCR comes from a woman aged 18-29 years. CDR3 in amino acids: CASSRDRTNSPLHF. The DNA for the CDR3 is TGTGCCAGCAGCCGCGACAGGACAAATTCACCCCTCCACTTT.